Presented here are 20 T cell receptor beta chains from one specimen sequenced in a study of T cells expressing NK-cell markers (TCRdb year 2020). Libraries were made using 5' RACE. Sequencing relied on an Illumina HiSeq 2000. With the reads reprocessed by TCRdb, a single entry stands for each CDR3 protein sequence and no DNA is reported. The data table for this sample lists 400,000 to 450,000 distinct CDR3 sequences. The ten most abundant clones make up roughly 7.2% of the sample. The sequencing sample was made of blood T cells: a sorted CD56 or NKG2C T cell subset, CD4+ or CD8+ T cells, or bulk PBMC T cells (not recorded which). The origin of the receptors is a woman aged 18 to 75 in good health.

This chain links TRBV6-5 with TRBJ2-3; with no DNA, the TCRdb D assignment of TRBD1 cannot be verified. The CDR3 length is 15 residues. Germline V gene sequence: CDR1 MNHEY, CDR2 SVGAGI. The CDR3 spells CASSYFGGGTDTQYF.

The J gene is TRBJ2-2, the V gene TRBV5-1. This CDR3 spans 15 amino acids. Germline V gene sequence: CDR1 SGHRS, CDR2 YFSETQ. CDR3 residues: CASSFGSANTGELFF.

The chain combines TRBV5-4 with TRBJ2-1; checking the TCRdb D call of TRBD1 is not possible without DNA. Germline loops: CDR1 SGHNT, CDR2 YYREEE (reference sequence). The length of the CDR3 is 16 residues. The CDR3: CASSSGGTGGVNEQFF.

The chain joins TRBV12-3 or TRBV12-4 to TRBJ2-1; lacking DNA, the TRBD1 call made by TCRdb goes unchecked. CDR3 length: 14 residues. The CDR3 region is CASSPRTGFIEQFF.

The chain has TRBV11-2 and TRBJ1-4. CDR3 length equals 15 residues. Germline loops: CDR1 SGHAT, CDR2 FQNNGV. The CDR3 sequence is CASSPRPATNEKLFF.

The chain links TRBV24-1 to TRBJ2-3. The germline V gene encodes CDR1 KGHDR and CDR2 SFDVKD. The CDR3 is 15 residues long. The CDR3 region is CATSDFHESTDTQYF.

CDR3 sequence reads: CASSASLSEQFF. This chain connects TRBV9 to TRBJ2-1. This CDR3 region has 12 residues. The V gene's germline CDR1 is SGDLS and CDR2 YYNGEE.

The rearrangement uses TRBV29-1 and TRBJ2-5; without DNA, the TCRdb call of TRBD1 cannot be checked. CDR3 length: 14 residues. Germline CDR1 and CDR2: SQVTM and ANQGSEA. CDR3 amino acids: CSVDLTGVGETQYF.

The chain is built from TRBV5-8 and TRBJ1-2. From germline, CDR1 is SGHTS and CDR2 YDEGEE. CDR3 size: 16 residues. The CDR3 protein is CASSLMFQERNYGYTF.

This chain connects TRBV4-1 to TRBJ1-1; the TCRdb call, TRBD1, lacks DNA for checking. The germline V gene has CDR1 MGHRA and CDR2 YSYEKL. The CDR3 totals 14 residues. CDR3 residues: CASSPGGGGTEAFF.

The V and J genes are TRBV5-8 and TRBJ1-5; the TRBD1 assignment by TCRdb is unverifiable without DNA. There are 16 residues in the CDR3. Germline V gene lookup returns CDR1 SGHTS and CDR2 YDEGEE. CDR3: CASSSGTGGLRQPQHF.

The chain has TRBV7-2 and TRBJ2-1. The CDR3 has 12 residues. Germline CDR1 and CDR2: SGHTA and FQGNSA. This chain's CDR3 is CASSQDQKKQFF. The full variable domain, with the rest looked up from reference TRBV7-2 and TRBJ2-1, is GAGVSQSPSNKVTEKGKDVELRCDPISGHTALYWYRQSLGQGLEFLIYFQGNSAPDKSGLPSDRFSAERTGGSVSTLTIQRTQQEDSAVYLCASSQDQKKQFFGPGTRLTVL.

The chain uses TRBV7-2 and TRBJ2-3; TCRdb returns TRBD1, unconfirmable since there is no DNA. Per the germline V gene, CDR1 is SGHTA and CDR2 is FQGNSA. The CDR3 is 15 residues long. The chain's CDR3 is CASRSSGTPRDTQYF.

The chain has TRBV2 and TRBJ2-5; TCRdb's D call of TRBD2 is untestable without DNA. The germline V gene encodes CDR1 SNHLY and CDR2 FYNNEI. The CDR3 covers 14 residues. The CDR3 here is CASSGTSVQETQYF.

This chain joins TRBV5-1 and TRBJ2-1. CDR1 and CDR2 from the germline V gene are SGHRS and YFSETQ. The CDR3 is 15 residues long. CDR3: CASSLESGGRNEQFF.

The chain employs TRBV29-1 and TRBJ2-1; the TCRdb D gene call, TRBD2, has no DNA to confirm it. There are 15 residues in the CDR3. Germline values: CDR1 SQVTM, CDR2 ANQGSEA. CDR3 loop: CSVTLGTSGRGEQFF.

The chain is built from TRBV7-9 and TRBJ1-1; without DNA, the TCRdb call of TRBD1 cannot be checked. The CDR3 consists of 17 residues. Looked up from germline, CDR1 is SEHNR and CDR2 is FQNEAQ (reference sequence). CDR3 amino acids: CASSLLTGYRGGTEAFF.

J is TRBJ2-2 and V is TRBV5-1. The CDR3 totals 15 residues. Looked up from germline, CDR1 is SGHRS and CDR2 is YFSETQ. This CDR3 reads CATRPDSLVTGELFF.

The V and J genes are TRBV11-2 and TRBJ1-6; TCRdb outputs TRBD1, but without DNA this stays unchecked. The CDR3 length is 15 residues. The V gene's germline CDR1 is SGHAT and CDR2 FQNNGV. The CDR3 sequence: CASKTGGAYNSPLHF.

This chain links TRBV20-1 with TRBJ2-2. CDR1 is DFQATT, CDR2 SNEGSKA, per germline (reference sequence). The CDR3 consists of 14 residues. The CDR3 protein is CSASVPANTGELFF.